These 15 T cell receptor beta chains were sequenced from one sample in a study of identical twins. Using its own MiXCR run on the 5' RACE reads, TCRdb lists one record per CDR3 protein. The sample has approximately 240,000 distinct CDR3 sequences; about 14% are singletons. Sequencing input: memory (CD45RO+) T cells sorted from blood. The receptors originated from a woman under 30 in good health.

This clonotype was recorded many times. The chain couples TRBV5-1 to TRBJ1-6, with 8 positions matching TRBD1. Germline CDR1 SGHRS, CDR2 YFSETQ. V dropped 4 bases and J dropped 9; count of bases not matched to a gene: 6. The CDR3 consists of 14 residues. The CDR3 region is CASSTTGETSPLHF. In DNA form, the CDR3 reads TGCGCCAGCAGCACGACAGGGGAAACTTCACCCCTCCACTTT.

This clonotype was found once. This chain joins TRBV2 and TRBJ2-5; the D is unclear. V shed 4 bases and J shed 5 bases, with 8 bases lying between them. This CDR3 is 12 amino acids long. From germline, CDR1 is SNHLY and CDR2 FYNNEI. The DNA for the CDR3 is TGTGCCAGCAGTGTCCGTGGGGAGACCCAGTACTTC. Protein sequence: CASSVRGETQYF.

CDR3 in DNA: TGCGCCAGCAGCCAAGGGGGCCAATGGGGCACAGATACGCAGTATTTT. Protein: CASSQGGQWGTDTQYF. The rearrangement joins TRBV4-1 to TRBJ2-3; the D gene is possibly TRBD1 (5 bases). The CDR3 runs to 16 residues. CDR1 and CDR2 (germline): MGHRA, YSYEKL. Trimming removed 1 base at V and 1 base at J, with 12 bases between.

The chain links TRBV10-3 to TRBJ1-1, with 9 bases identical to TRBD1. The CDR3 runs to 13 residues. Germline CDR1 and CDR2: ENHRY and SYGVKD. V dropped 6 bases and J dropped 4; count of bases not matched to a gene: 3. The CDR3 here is CAISSDRGTEAFF. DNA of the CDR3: TGTGCCATCAGCTCGGACAGGGGCACTGAAGCTTTCTTT.

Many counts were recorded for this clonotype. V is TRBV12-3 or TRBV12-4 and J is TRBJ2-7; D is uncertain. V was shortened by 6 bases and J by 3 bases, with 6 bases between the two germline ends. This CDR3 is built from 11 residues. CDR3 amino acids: CASSDGYEQYF. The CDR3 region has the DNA TGTGCCAGCAGCGACGGCTACGAGCAGTACTTC.

The CDR3 sequence is CSATPRQGFYGYTF. The CDR3 DNA is TGCAGTGCCACCCCCCGACAGGGCTTTTACGGCTACACCTTC. The rearrangement links TRBV20-1 to TRBJ1-2; 7 positions agree with TRBD1. V was clipped by 6 bases and J by 8 bases; unmatched bases: 15. The length of the CDR3 is 14 residues. CDR1 DFQATT and CDR2 SNEGSKA come from the germline V gene (reference sequence).

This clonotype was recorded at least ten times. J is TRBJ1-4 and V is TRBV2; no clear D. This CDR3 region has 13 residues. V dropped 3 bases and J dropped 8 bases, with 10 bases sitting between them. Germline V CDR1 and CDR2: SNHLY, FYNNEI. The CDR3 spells CASSDNRWEKLFF. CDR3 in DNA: TGTGCCAGCAGTGATAATAGATGGGAAAAACTGTTTTTT.

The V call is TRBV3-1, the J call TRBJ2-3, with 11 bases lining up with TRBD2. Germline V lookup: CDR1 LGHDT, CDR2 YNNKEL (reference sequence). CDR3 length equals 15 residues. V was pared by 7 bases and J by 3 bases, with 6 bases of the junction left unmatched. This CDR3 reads CASTPGTSGTDTQYF. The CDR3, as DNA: TGTGCCAGCACCCCGGGGACTAGCGGAACAGATACGCAGTATTTT.

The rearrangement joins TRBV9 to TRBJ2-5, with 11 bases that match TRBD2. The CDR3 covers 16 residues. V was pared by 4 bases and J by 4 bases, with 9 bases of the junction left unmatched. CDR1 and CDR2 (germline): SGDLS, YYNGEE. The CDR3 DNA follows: TGTGCCAGCAGCAGGGGGCTAGCGGGGGGTGGAGAGACCCAGTACTTC. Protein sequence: CASSRGLAGGGETQYF.

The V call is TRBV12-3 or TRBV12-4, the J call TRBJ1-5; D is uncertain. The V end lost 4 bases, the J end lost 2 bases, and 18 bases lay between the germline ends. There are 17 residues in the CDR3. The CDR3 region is CASSYYFGRGGNQPQHF. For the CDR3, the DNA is TGTGCCAGCAGTTATTATTTTGGGCGTGGGGGCAATCAGCCCCAGCATTTT.

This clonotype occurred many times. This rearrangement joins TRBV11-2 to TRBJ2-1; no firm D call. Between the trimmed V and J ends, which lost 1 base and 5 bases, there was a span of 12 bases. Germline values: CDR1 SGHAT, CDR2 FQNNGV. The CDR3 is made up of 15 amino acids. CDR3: CASSLVRGGNNEQFF. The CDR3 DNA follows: TGTGCCAGCAGCTTAGTGAGAGGCGGAAACAATGAGCAGTTCTTC. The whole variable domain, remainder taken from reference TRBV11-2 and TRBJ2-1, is EAGVAQSPRYKIIEKRQSVAFWCNPISGHATLYWYQQILGQGPKLLIQFQNNGVVDDSQLPKDRFSAERLKGVDSTLKIQPAKLEDSAVYLCASSLVRGGNNEQFFGPGTRLTVL.

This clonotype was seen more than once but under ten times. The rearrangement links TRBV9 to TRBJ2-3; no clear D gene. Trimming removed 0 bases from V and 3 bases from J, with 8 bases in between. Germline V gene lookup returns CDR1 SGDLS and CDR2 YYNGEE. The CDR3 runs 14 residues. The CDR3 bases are TGTGCCAGCAGCGTAGAGGCAGCGACAGATACGCAGTATTTT. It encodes CASSVEAATDTQYF.

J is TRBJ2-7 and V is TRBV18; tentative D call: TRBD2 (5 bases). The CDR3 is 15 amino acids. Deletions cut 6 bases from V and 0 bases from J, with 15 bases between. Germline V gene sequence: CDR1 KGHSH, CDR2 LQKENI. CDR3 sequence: CASSPSRGSSYEQYF. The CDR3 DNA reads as TGTGCCAGCTCGCCAAGTCGGGGTTCCTCCTACGAGCAGTACTTC.

The CDR3 reads CASSFVGAIYEQYF. In DNA, the CDR3 is TGTGCCAGCAGCTTCGTTGGGGCCATCTACGAGCAGTACTTC. The V call is TRBV7-2, the J call TRBJ2-7; TRBD1 might be the D (5 bases). The CDR3 totals 14 residues. V was shortened by 3 bases and J by 3 bases, with 12 bases between the two germline ends. In germline, CDR1 is SGHTA, CDR2 FQGNSA.

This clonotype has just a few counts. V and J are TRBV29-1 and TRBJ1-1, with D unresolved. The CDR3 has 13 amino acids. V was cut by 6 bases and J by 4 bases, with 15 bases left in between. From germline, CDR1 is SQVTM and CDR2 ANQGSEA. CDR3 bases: TGCAGCGTCAGCACGGAGGGAAGCACTGAAGCTTTCTTT. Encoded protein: CSVSTEGSTEAFF.